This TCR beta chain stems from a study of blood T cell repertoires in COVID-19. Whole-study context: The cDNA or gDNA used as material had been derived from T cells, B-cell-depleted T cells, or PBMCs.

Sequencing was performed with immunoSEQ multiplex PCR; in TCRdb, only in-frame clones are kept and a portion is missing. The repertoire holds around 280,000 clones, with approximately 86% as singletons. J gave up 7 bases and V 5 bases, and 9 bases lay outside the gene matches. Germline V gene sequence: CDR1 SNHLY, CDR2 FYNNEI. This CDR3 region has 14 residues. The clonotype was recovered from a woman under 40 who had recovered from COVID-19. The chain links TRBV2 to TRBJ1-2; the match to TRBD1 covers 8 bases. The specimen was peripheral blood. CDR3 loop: CASSTRGRGGGYTF. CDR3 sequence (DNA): TGTGCCAGCAGTACCAGGGGGCGAGGGGGTGGCTACACCTTC.